This TCR beta chain was identified during a study of T cell repertoires in cytomegalovirus infection. Study in general: Both CMV infection and a matching HLA type were indicated by public TCR beta signatures.

This clonotype was picked up many times. Its antigen is currently unknown. V gave up 7 bases and J gave up 2 bases, with 11 bases separating them. This CDR3 is 14 amino acids long. Using its own MiXCR run on the reads, TCRdb lists one record per CDR3 protein. The sample lists around 130,000 distinct CDR3 sequences, roughly a quarter occurring once. The sequence came from a human donor in good health (CMV status not recorded). Some clones in this sample may be carry-over from other donors' samples. Sequenced: PBMCs, sequenced either directly or after in vitro stimulation (not recorded which). The V call is TRBV12-3 or TRBV12-4, the J call TRBJ2-2; the D gene is possibly TRBD1 (6 bases). CDR3 sequence reads: CASNGQLNTGELFF. CDR3 DNA: TGTGCCAGCAACGGACAGTTAAACACCGGGGAGCTGTTTTTT.